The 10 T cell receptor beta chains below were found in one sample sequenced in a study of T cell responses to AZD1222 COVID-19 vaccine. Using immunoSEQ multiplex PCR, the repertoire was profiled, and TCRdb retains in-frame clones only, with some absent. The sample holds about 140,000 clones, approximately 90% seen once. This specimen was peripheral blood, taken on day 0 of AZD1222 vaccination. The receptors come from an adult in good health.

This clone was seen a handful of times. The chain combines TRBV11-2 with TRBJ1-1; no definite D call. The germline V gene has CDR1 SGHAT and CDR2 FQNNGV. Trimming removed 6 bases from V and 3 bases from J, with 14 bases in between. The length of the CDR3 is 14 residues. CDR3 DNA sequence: TGTGCCAGCAGACCTACGCGGGTGGACACTGAAGCTTTCTTT. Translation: CASRPTRVDTEAFF.

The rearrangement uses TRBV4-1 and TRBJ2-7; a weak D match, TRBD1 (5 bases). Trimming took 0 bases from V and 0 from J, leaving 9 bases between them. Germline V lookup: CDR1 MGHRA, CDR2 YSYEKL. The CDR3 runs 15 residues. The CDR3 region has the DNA TGCGCCAGCAGCCAAGACGCGACAGCCTCCTACGAGCAGTACTTC. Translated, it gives CASSQDATASYEQYF.

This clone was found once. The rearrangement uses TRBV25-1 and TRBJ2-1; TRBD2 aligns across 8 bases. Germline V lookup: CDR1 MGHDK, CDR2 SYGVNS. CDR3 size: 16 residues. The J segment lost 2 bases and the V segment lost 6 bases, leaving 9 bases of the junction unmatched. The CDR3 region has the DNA TGTGCCAGCAGCGCCGGCGGTAGCGGGACCTACAATGAGCAGTTCTTC. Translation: CASSAGGSGTYNEQFF.

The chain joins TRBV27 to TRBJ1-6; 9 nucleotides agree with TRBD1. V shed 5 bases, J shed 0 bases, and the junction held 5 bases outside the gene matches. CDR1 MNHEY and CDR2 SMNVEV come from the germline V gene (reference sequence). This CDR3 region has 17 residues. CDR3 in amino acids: CASSMTGGSSYNSPLHF. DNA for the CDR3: TGTGCCAGCAGTATGACAGGGGGGAGCTCCTATAATTCACCCCTCCACTTT.

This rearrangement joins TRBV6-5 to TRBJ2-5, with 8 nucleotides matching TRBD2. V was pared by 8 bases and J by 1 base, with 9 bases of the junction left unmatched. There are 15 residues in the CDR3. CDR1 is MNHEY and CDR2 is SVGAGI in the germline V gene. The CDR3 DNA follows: TGTGCCAGCGAGCTTCTAGCGGGCGTCCAAGAGACCCAGTACTTC. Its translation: CASELLAGVQETQYF.

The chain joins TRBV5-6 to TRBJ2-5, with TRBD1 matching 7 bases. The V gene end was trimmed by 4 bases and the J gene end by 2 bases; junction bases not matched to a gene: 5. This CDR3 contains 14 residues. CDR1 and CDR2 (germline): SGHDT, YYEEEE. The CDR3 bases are TGTGCCAGCAGCGGGACAGTAGCACAAGAGACCCAGTACTTC. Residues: CASSGTVAQETQYF.

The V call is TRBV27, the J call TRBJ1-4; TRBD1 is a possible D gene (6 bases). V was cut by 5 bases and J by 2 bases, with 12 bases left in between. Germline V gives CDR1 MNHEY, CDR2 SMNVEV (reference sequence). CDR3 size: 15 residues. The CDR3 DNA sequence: TGTGCCAGCAGTAGATTCACAGGGACTAATGAAAAACTGTTTTTT. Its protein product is CASSRFTGTNEKLFF.

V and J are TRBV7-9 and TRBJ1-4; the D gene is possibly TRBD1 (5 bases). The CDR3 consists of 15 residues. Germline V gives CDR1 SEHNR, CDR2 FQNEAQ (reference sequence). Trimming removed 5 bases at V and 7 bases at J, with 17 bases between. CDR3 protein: CASSPGGVGIEKLFF. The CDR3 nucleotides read TGTGCCAGCAGCCCCGGGGGGGTCGGCATTGAAAAACTGTTTTTT.

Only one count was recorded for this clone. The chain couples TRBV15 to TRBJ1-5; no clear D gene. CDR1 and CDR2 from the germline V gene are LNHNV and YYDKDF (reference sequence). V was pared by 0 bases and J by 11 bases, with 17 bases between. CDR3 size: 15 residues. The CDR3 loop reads CATSRDLGSPRAQHF. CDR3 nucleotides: TGTGCCACCAGCAGAGATCTTGGCAGCCCAAGGGCCCAGCATTTT.

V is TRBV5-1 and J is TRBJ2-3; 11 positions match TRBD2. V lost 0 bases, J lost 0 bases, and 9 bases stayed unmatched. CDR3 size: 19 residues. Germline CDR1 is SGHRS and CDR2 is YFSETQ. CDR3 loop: CASSLDIPGTSGSTDTQYF. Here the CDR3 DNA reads TGCGCCAGCAGCTTGGATATCCCAGGGACTAGCGGTAGCACAGATACGCAGTATTTT. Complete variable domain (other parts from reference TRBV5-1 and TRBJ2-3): KAGVTQTPRYLIKTRGQQVTLSCSPISGHRSVSWYQQTPGQGLQFLFEYFSETQRNKGNFPGRFSGRQFSNSRSEMNVSTLELGDSALYLCASSLDIPGTSGSTDTQYFGPGTRLTVL.